The sequence of this T cell receptor beta chain was determined in a study of tissue T cells after allogeneic stem cell transplantation. Study observations and caveats: Only a limited share of tissue TCRs appeared in blood or spleen. Few T cell clones were shared across patients, but motif clusters showed tissue-specific shared signatures.

V was shortened by 3 bases and J by 4 bases, with 9 bases between the two germline ends. The CDR3 runs to 14 residues. Germline V lookup: CDR1 KGHTA, CDR2 FRNEEI. Assay used: immunoSEQ multiplex PCR; TCRdb lists only in-frame clones, some missing. The data hold more than 150 clones, with around three quarters observed a single time. As regards this clone: Its antigen is unidentified. Gene names denote mouse genes. The CDR3 is cut off 1 residue early in the read; its end comes from the germline J gene.

The clonotype comes from a female BALB/c mouse in good health. Mice of this strain are of MHC haplotype H2-d. This rearrangement joins TRBV24 to TRBJ1-4, with D possibly matching TRBD1 (5 bases). The sample consisted of lymph node tissue. The part of the CDR3 DNA that was read is TGTGCCAGCAGTCTTCAGGACAACAACGAAAGATTATTT. It translates to CASSLQDNNERLF. From start to end, the CDR3 is CASSLQDNNERLFF.